This TCR beta chain stems from a study of T cell changes during pregnancy in multiple sclerosis (dated by TCRdb to about 2019). Study-level background: Changes in the T cell repertoire over the course of pregnancy were examined in this study in women with multiple sclerosis.

Worth noting for this clone: Its antigen target is currently unknown. The input lacks base qualities; no much larger clone sits a single base away.

The library relied on the immunoSEQ multiplex PCR assay. Sourced from immuneACCESS, this table was stored by TCRdb with only in-frame sequences that have V and J called. A share of the clones is absent; for the studies checked, an unresolved V gene accounts for under half, and the remainder has no known explanation. In this sample the table shows about 75,000 clones, 94% of which occur a single time. Roughly 0.13% of the sample rests with the top ten. Spanning cysteine to phenylalanine, the CDR3 consists of 16 amino acids. Solely the CDR3 DNA is kept, with 48 bases framed from the first base. Relative to germline, V is missing 6 bases and J is missing 5 bases, with 11 bases of the junction outside any gene match. The germline V gene provides CDR1 MDHEN and CDR2 SYDVKM.

The receptor's source is a female donor with multiple sclerosis, enrolled in a pregnancy study. The specimen comprised CD4+ T cells from peripheral blood mononuclear cells, sampled after pregnancy. The chain couples TRBV28 to TRBJ2-3; 10 junctional bases match TRBD2. In nucleotide form, the sequence is TGTGCCAGCAGGACCCCCCTAGCGGGAGTAAGAGATACGCAGTATTTT. Its translation is CASRTPLAGVRDTQYF.